The 24 T cell receptor beta chains below come from one sample, sequenced in a study of CD4 T cells in relation to SARS-CoV-2 and coronaviruses. Before the COVID-19 pandemic, during about 2011-2019, CD4+ T cells were taken from unexposed donors. Sequencing used immunoSEQ multiplex PCR; TCRdb keeps in-frame clones, though not all of them. The sample holds under 70,000 clones, 86% seen once. Material: memory CD4+ T cells from PBMCs. These receptors were taken from a human donor in good health.

The gene calls are TRBV2 and TRBJ2-7; TRBD1 aligns across 8 bases. V lost 3 bases and J lost 4; bases outside the gene matches: 5. The germline gives CDR1 SNHLY, CDR2 FYNNEI. The CDR3 has 14 amino acids. CDR3 amino acids: CASSDGQGEYEQYF. The CDR3 region has the DNA TGTGCCAGCAGTGACGGACAGGGTGAATACGAGCAGTACTTC.

This clone was found once. The chain is built from TRBV6-5 and TRBJ2-7; 11 bases match TRBD1. The CDR3 has 14 amino acids. Germline V gene data show CDR1 as MNHEY and CDR2 as SVGAGI. Unmatched junction bases numbered 4, after V lost 6 bases and J lost 3 bases. Here the CDR3 DNA reads TGTGCCAGCAGCGTCGGGACAGGGGGCTACGAGCAGTACTTC. It encodes CASSVGTGGYEQYF.

The chain uses TRBV24-1 and TRBJ1-1, with TRBD1 as a possible D gene (5 bases). V lost 4 bases and J 4 bases, leaving 6 bases between the germline ends. The CDR3 has 12 amino acids. Germline lookup yields CDR1 KGHDR and CDR2 SFDVKD. CDR3 nucleotides: TGTGCCACCAGTGACGGGGGCACTGAAGCTTTCTTT. Translated: CATSDGGTEAFF.

This clone is a singleton in its sample. This sequence joins TRBV9 and TRBJ2-3; 11 bases align to TRBD1. The CDR3 extends over 15 amino acids. Germline assignment: CDR1 SGDLS and CDR2 YYNGEE. V dropped 3 bases and J dropped 7; count of bases not matched to a gene: 7. CDR3 DNA sequence: TGTGCCAGCAGCGCTGGGACAGGGGGTTACTATACGCAGTATTTT. Translating it yields CASSAGTGGYYTQYF.

This clone appeared once. The chain uses TRBV27 and TRBJ2-5; D might be TRBD1 or TRBD2, each matching 5 bases. Trimming left V 2 bases short and J 3 bases short, with 13 bases between. This CDR3 is 15 amino acids long. Germline V gives CDR1 MNHEY, CDR2 SMNVEV (reference sequence). The CDR3 sequence is CASSLIGTAKETQYF. The CDR3 nucleotides read TGTGCCAGCAGTTTAATAGGGACGGCAAAAGAGACCCAGTACTTC.

The V gene is TRBV6-4, the J gene TRBJ2-2, with 13 bases aligning to TRBD2. Trimming cost V 4 bases and J 4 bases; bases outside gene matches: 0. The germline gives CDR1 MRHNA, CDR2 SNTAGT. This CDR3 is built from 15 residues. This CDR3 reads CASSGLAGGTGELFF. CDR3 DNA sequence: TGTGCCAGCAGTGGACTAGCGGGAGGCACCGGGGAGCTGTTTTTT.

This clone has more than one count but fewer than ten. The CDR3 reads CASSPAGLGDYEQYF. CDR3 in DNA: TGCGCCAGCAGCCCGGCGGGGCTAGGGGATTACGAGCAGTACTTC. The J gene is TRBJ2-7, the V gene TRBV5-1, with TRBD2 as a possible D gene (6 bases). V was pared by 4 bases and J by 4 bases, with 18 bases between. The length of the CDR3 is 15 residues. CDR1 SGHRS and CDR2 YFSETQ come from the germline V gene.

The gene calls are TRBV20-1 and TRBJ2-3; the match to TRBD2 covers 9 bases. Germline V CDR1 and CDR2: DFQATT, SNEGSKA (reference sequence). V trimming: 3 bases; J trimming: 3 bases; junction bases outside the gene matches: 4. CDR3 length equals 14 residues. The CDR3 DNA reads TGCAGTGCTAGTCTCAGCGGGAGGACAGATACGCAGTATTTT. Its protein product is CSASLSGRTDTQYF.

J is TRBJ2-7 and V is TRBV5-6; 8 nucleotides agree with TRBD1. V was pared by 4 bases and J by 3 bases, with 12 bases of the junction left unmatched. This CDR3 region has 16 residues. Germline assignment: CDR1 SGHDT and CDR2 YYEEEE. CDR3 loop: CASSGRDRPLSYEQYF. For the CDR3, the DNA is TGTGCCAGCAGCGGAAGGGACAGGCCCCTCAGCTACGAGCAGTACTTC.

This chain links TRBV10-3 with TRBJ2-7, with 16 bases aligning to TRBD2. Per germline, CDR1 ENHRY and CDR2 SYGVKD. The CDR3 totals 13 residues. The trim removed 10 bases at V and 9 bases at J, leaving 6 bases unmatched. CDR3 region: CASSGTSGRGQYF. In DNA form, the CDR3 reads TGTGCCAGCTCTGGGACTAGCGGGAGGGGGCAGTACTTC.

This chain connects TRBV11-2 to TRBJ2-1, with D possibly matching TRBD2 (5 bases). Germline V gives CDR1 SGHAT, CDR2 FQNNGV. Trimming stripped 1 base from V and 5 bases from J, with 12 bases between. This CDR3 is built from 15 residues. The CDR3 DNA follows: TGTGCCAGCAGCTTAGTAGAGGGCTTTAACAATGAGCAGTTCTTC. This translates into CASSLVEGFNNEQFF.

The CDR3 region is CASSLQTLYGYTF. CDR3 coding DNA: TGTGCCAGCAGCCTACAGACCCTCTATGGCTACACCTTC. The V call is TRBV3-1 (or the pseudogene TRBV3-2), the J call TRBJ1-2; D is ambiguous. Germline CDR1 LGHDT, CDR2 YNNKEL (reference sequence). The CDR3 runs 13 residues. V lost 4 bases, J lost 4 bases, and 10 bases lay in between.

The rearrangement joins TRBV6-5 to TRBJ1-2; the match to TRBD1 covers 8 bases. The CDR3 runs 14 residues. The trim removed 7 bases at V and 2 bases at J, leaving 6 bases unmatched. CDR1 and CDR2 (germline): MNHEY, SVGAGI. This chain's CDR3 is CASTLDRGNYGYTF. CDR3 bases: TGTGCCAGCACCCTAGACAGGGGAAACTATGGCTACACCTTC.

The gene calls are TRBV19 and TRBJ2-7; 7 bases match TRBD2. The CDR3 loop spans 15 amino acids. Germline assignment: CDR1 LNHDA and CDR2 SQIVND (reference sequence). The trim removed 5 bases at V and 0 bases at J, leaving 7 bases unmatched. CDR3 nucleotides: TGTGCCAGTAGTTTCGGCGGGAGAGGCTCCTACGAGCAGTACTTC. This codes for CASSFGGRGSYEQYF.

This chain links TRBV21-1 with TRBJ2-6; whether TRBD1, the table's D call, matches the DNA was not checked. TRBV21-1 is assigned pseudogene status. The CDR3 is made up of 15 amino acids. CDR3 bases: TGTGCCAGCAGCCTGACAGGGGCTGGGGCCAACGTCCTGACTTTC. Amino acid sequence: CASSLTGAGANVLTF.

This clone was found a few times. The chain carries TRBV6-5 and TRBJ1-2; 8 nucleotides line up with TRBD1. CDR1 is MNHEY, CDR2 SVGAGI, per germline. Trimming took 4 bases from V and 4 from J; bases not matched to a gene: 2. CDR3 length: 13 amino acids. The CDR3 spells CASSLQGGYGYTF. For the CDR3, the DNA is TGTGCCAGCAGTTTACAGGGGGGCTATGGCTACACCTTC.

The table lists this clone with a count of one. This sequence joins TRBV4-1 and TRBJ2-4; 8 positions match TRBD1. CDR1 is MGHRA, CDR2 YSYEKL, per germline. The CDR3 is 17 amino acids. Trimming at V came to 0 bases and at J to 0 bases, leaving 4 bases not matched to a gene. The CDR3 loop reads CASSQDDRGTAKNIQYF. As DNA, the CDR3 is TGCGCCAGCAGCCAAGACGACAGGGGAACAGCCAAAAACATTCAGTACTTC.

This clone was observed a single time. The chain joins TRBV3-1 (or the pseudogene TRBV3-2) to TRBJ2-7; maybe TRBD1 (6 bases). Germline assignment: CDR1 LGHDT and CDR2 YNNKEL (reference sequence). This CDR3 spans 15 amino acids. Between the trimmed V and J ends, which lost 0 bases and 12 bases, there was a span of 21 bases. DNA of the CDR3: TGTGCCAGCAGCCAAGACCAAGGTAAGACAGGCACACGGTACTTC. Translation gives CASSQDQGKTGTRYF.

By share of the sample, this clone is medium-sized. The chain employs TRBV4-1 and TRBJ2-1; 11 nucleotides agree with TRBD2. With 5 bases clipped from V and 7 bases from J, the junction kept 13 bases outside the gene matches. CDR1 and CDR2 (germline): MGHRA, YSYEKL. The CDR3 runs to 17 residues. The CDR3 sequence: CASSYGLVAGGRNEQFF. The CDR3 coding sequence is TGCGCCAGCAGCTACGGACTAGTAGCGGGAGGGCGTAATGAGCAGTTCTTC.

The V call is TRBV18, the J call TRBJ2-7, with TRBD2 as a possible D gene (5 bases). V was cut by 2 bases and J by 7 bases, with 9 bases left in between. This CDR3 is 12 amino acids long. The germline V gene encodes CDR1 KGHSH and CDR2 LQKENI. In nucleotides, the CDR3 is TGTGCCAGCTCACCATCTAGCTGGGAGCAGTACTTC. It is translated as CASSPSSWEQYF.

The DNA for the CDR3 is TGTGCCAGCAGCTTGGAGCAGGGAGCGGGAGGCCGCGAATACTTC. Residues: CASSLEQGAGGREYF. The rearrangement links TRBV5-4 to TRBJ2-7; 9 bases align to TRBD2. This CDR3 has 15 amino acids. Trimming at V came to 0 bases and at J to 13 bases, leaving 14 bases not matched to a gene. Germline CDR1 SGHNT, CDR2 YYREEE (reference sequence).

The gene calls are TRBV5-1 and TRBJ2-7; 9 bases line up with TRBD2. Unmatched junction bases numbered 18, after V lost 5 bases and J lost 6 bases. CDR3 length equals 17 residues. Germline loops: CDR1 SGHRS, CDR2 YFSETQ. Here the CDR3 DNA reads TGCGCCAGCAGAAGGGAGGTAGCGGGAGCTACGGTCCGCGAGCAGTACTTC. It specifies CASRREVAGATVREQYF.

This chain joins TRBV7-6 and TRBJ2-3; 8 positions agree with TRBD2. V shed 1 base, J shed 4 bases, and the junction held 4 bases outside the gene matches. Germline V gene sequence: CDR1 SGHVS, CDR2 FNYEAQ. This CDR3 contains 15 residues. The CDR3 spells CASSLDSGNPDTQYF. CDR3 DNA: TGTGCCAGCAGCTTAGATAGCGGGAACCCAGATACGCAGTATTTT.

The chain is built from TRBV10-3 and TRBJ2-7, with TRBD2 identical over 10 bases. The V gene's germline CDR1 is ENHRY and CDR2 SYGVKD. After removal of 4 bases from V and 3 bases from J, the junction contained 0 bases not matched to a gene. The CDR3 runs 13 residues. CDR3 nucleotides: TGTGCCATCAGTGCTAGCGGGGGCTACGAGCAGTACTTC. Protein: CAISASGGYEQYF.